This T cell receptor (beta chain) comes out of a study of T cells after posttransplantation cyclophosphamide. Study results and limitations: Donor CD8+ memory clones often dominated recipient blood repertoires at later times. TRB overlap between skin or GI tissue T cells and blood was limited. TRB clonality was highly associated with recipient CMV seropositivity and reactivation.

Peripheral blood was collected from the related graft donor on the marrow donation day. As concerns this clone: Its antigen is currently unknown.

Profiled with immunoSEQ multiplex PCR; TCRdb holds only in-frame clones, not every one. The data hold tens of thousands of clones, with about 91% observed a single time. This sequence was found in a woman in her 50s in good health and a related stem cell transplant donor. Material for sequencing was PBMCs.

The CDR3 loop is CASSYSGGEVDTQYF. The CDR3, as DNA: TGTGCCAGCAGCTATAGCGGGGGCGAGGTAGATACGCAGTATTTT. The J gene is TRBJ2-3, the V gene TRBV9, with 9 positions matching TRBD2. CDR1 is SGDLS and CDR2 is YYNGEE in the germline V gene. Germline trimming cut 4 bases from V and 5 bases from J; bases unmatched to any gene: 8. This CDR3 comprises 15 residues. The complete variable domain, with remaining parts taken from reference TRBV9 and TRBJ2-3, reads DSGVTQTPKHLITATGQRVTLRCSPRSGDLSVYWYQQSLDQGLQFLIQYYNGEERAKGNILERFSAQQFPDLHSELNLSSLELGDSALYFCASSYSGGEVDTQYFGPGTRLTVL.